This TCR beta chain came from a study of cytomegalovirus exposure and HLA in healthy donors. As for the study in general: In an earlier analysis, around 120 million unique TCR beta sequences were found from approximately 170 million T cells.

The CDR3 is 14 amino acids. Germline assignment: CDR1 SGHKS and CDR2 YYEKEE (reference sequence). The V and J ends lost 4 bases and 0 bases respectively, with 8 bases between them. It was with 60 Vbeta and 13 Jbeta primers that the PCR ran. Using immunoSEQ multiplex PCR, the repertoire was profiled, and TCRdb retains in-frame clones only, with some absent. The table includes 95,000 to 150,000 clones, 77% detected once. This receptor was obtained from a woman aged 40 to 49 in good health and CMV-seropositive. The sequencing sample was made of PBMCs. This chain uses TRBV5-5 with TRBJ1-3, with D uncertain. The CDR3 here is CASSLQSSGNTIYF. CDR3 in DNA: TGTGCCAGCAGCCTACAGAGCTCTGGAAACACCATATATTTT.